The source of this T cell receptor beta chain is a study of vaccination effects on CD4 cells after COVID-19 (dated by TCRdb to between 2020 and 2023). Background for the entire study: In the ViraFEST assay, PBMC were stimulated with viral peptide pools, and TCR sequencing was then used to find antigen-specific CD4+ T cell clonotypes based on their expansion. Two doses of either the BNT162b2 or the mRNA-1273 mRNA SARS-CoV-2 vaccine were administered to participants. Over 1.5 million PBMC per well were cultured with 9 to 10 ug/ml peptides in IMDM containing roughly 5% human AB serum, 10 IU/ml IL-2 and gentamicin. SARS-CoV-2 spike-specific CD4+ TCR repertoires were compared before and after mRNA vaccination in COVID-19 convalescent patients and in infection-naive vaccine recipients. Altogether, over 9 COVID-19 convalescent patients and 4 SARS-CoV-2-naive healthy vaccine recipients made up the full study. Cultures from other donors in the study were sequenced using the Oncomine TCR Beta short-read assay on an Illumina iSeq 100.

Library preparation used the immunoSEQ multiplex PCR assay. TCR beta CDR3 sequencing was performed on DNA from the cultured, isolated CD4+ T cells. For the original study's pipeline: Non-productive TCR sequences were discarded, and reads were trimmed to the CDR3 region, with only CDR3s of 7 or more amino acids retained. Antigen-specific clonotypes were identified with the MANAFEST web app by comparing expansion in peptide wells against reference cultures. Positive clones required FDR<0.05 expansion versus reference and all other wells, odds ratio above 5, and frequency above 0.1% in two replicate wells. A clonotype was called cross-reactive if it was significantly expanded both in SARS-CoV-2 spike wells and in at least one common cold coronavirus spike condition. Using the stringdist R package, CDR3 similarity was measured by Levenshtein distance, and unrooted trees were constructed with ape in R 3.6.1. The table comes from immuneACCESS by way of TCRdb, which keeps in-frame sequences with V and J called. Part of the clones is missing from these tables; in studies checked, under half for an unresolved V gene and the rest for unknown reasons. V and J calls and clone size are those listed in that table; D and trimming were worked out from the DNA. The sample table shows tens of thousands of clones, and 60% to 80% are seen once. Of the sample, roughly 2% is held by the ten largest clones.

Points on this clone: There is no known antigen for this receptor. No much larger clone is present one base from it, and per-base qualities are unavailable.

After around eleven days of culture, CD4+ T cells were isolated with the EasySep CD4+ T cell isolation kit. The absence of prior SARS-CoV-2 infection in healthy vaccine recipients was confirmed by negative nucleocapsid antibodies before and after vaccination. Half of the culture medium was replaced with fresh IL-2-containing medium on days 3 and 7. Each peptide stimulation condition was cultured in triplicate wells unless otherwise noted. Using Ficoll-Paque Plus gradient centrifugation, PBMC were separated from whole blood and then either used fresh or cryopreserved at -140C. Genomic DNA was extracted from cultured CD4+ T cells with the QIAamp micro DNA kit. Results and caveats for the whole study, not just this receptor: Among healthy vaccine recipients, nearly all vaccine-induced clones were SARS-CoV-2 mono-reactive, and just 1 of 255 was cross-reactive with common cold coronaviruses. Both infection-induced and vaccine-induced clones contracted markedly at late post-vaccination timepoints, which is consistent with waning T cell responses. The study was limited by a small number of convalescent patients, and early post-infection timepoints were lacking.

Relative to germline, V is missing 0 bases and J is missing 7 bases, with 3 bases of the junction outside any gene match. Reading from cysteine to phenylalanine, the CDR3 counts 15 amino acids. The read is trimmed to its CDR3 DNA, 45 bases read in frame from base 1. From the germline V gene, CDR1 is SGHRS and CDR2 is YFSETQ. This clonotype was sampled from a human donor who received a COVID-19 vaccine. Sequenced material: CD4+ T cells from PBMCs cultured without peptide, taken before COVID-19 vaccination. The V and J segments used are TRBV5-1 and TRBJ1-3; 11 central nucleotides agree with TRBD1. The CDR3 sequence is CASSLGTGGTNTIYF. The DNA reads as follows: TGCGCCAGCAGCTTGGGGACAGGGGGCACGAACACCATATATTTT.